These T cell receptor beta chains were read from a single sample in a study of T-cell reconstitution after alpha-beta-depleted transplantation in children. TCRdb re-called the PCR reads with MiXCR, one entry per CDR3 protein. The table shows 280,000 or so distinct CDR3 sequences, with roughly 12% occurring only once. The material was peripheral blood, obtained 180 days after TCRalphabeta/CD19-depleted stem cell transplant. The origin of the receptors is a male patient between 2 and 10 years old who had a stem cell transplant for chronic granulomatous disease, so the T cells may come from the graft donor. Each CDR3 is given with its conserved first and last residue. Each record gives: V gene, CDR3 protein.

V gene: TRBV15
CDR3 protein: CATSRMVAENNEQFF

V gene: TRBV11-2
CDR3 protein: CASMNGAAGEAFF

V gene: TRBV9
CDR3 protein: CASSGADNEQFF

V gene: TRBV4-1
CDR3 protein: CAGSQVGASINSYNEQFF

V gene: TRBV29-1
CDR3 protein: CSVFPQPSGKRTDTQYF

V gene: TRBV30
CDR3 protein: CAWTTGQGGITGELFF

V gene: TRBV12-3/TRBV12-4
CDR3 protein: CASTKGGGHQPQHF

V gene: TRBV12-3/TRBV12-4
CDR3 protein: CASSLAGLDIQYF

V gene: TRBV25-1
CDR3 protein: CASSEIGFYEQYF

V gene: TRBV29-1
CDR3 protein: CSETRGIGTEAFF

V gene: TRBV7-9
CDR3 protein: CASSLQQGYNEQFF

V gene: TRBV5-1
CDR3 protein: CASSLAFGTAFYEQYF

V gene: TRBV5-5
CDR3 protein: CASSLVGRRYTEAFF

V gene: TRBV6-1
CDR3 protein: CASTGRGRQETQYF

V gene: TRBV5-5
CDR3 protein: CASSLEWGGGQYF

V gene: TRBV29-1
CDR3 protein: CGHRGNTDTQYF

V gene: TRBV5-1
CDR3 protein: CASSPLPGTEQFF

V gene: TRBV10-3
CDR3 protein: CAISATAYNEQFF

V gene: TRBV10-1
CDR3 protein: CASSEGRDGKNIQYF

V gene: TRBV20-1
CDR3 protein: CSARGQDRTFYEQYF

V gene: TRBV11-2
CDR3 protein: CASSLDRFTGQNYGYTF

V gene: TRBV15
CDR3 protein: CATSSTREDYEQYF

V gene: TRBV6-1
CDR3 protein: CASRGAGLLYNEQFF

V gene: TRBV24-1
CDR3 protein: CATGASGTGELFF